These 24 T cell receptor beta chains originate from one sample sequenced in a study of tumor-infiltrating lymphocytes in oesophageal squamous cell carcinoma. One entry per CDR3 protein, called by TCRdb with MiXCR from the PCR reads. The sample shows approximately 20,000 distinct CDR3 sequences, roughly 40% of them seen only once. Sequencing was done on a sample of esophageal tumor tissue. All receptors come from a male donor with esophageal squamous cell carcinoma.

Turning to this clonotype: The CDR3 does not close with the conserved phenylalanine or tryptophan, likely indicating a read error. The DNA is omitted, as the CDR3 cannot be located on it reliably, and the CDR3 follows TCRdb's listing. The chain joins TRBV7-2 to TRBJ1-6. Germline CDR1 and CDR2: SGHTA and FQGNSA. The CDR3 is 17 amino acids long, termini counted. CDR3 amino acids: CASSLGLTLTLAQYFGP.

As for this clonotype: This clone may be a read error of a much larger clone one base away. The rearrangement links TRBV7-2 to TRBJ2-1; the match to TRBD2 covers 7 bases. The J call is in doubt because the DNA end fits TRBJ2-7 better. Germline assignment: CDR1 SGHTA and CDR2 FQGNSA. The CDR3 has 15 amino acids. The CDR3 DNA reads TGTGCCAGCAGCTTATACCCTAGCGGAGGCAATGAGCAGTACTTC. Protein sequence: CASSLYPSGGNEQYF.

This clonotype has at least ten counts. The J gene is TRBJ2-1, the V gene TRBV5-1; TRBD2 matches 8 bases. The germline CDR1 and CDR2 sequences are SGHRS and YFSETQ. The V segment lost 1 base and the J segment 4 bases; nucleotides outside the gene matches: 4. CDR3 length: 15 residues. In DNA, the CDR3 is TGCGCCAGCAGCTTGTTAGCGGGATCATACAATGAGCAGTTCTTC. Amino acids: CASSLLAGSYNEQFF.

The chain has TRBV6-6 and TRBJ2-5; either TRBD1 or TRBD2 may fit D (5 bases each). TRBJ2-1 matches the DNA end more closely, so the J call is doubtful. The CDR3 has 13 residues. Germline CDR1 MNHNY, CDR2 SVGAGI (reference sequence). The DNA of the CDR3 is TGTGCCAGCACCCCCCGGGGCCTGGGGTACCAGTTCTTC. Its protein product is CASTPRGLGYQFF.

The rearrangement joins TRBV7-2 to TRBJ2-5, with D perhaps being TRBD1 or TRBD2 (5 bases each). The CDR3 loop spans 13 amino acids. Trimming shortened V by 5 bases and J by 1 base, and 8 bases separated the two germline ends. The V gene's germline CDR1 is SGHTA and CDR2 FQGNSA. As DNA, the CDR3 is TGTGCCAGCAGCCGGGACCTCCAAGAGACCCAGTACTTC. Its protein product is CASSRDLQETQYF.

The rearrangement joins TRBV5-1 to TRBJ2-1; D unclear. Germline V gives CDR1 SGHRS, CDR2 YFSETQ. Trimming took off 0 bases at V and 6 bases at J, with 4 bases between the two ends. There are 12 residues in the CDR3. The CDR3 region is CASSLAGNEQFF. The CDR3 region has the DNA TGCGCCAGCAGCTTGGCCGGCAATGAGCAGTTCTTC.

This clonotype was detected many times. A much more abundant neighbour one base away suggests this may be a read error. The chain uses TRBV24-1 and TRBJ2-5; unclear D gene. The germline V and J ends were trimmed by 6 bases and 11 bases, with 12 bases remaining between them. This CDR3 spans 11 amino acids. The germline gives CDR1 KGHDR, CDR2 SFDVKD. CDR3 in amino acids: CATSFRNEQYF. DNA for the CDR3: TGTGCCACCAGTTTTAGGAATGAGCAGTACTTC.

In this sample, this clonotype turned up once. The chain links TRBV12-5 to TRBJ1-1; no reliable D call. CDR1 is LGHNT, CDR2 FRNRAP, per germline. With 3 bases removed from V and 0 bases from J, the gap between germline ends came to 8 bases. The CDR3 contains 14 residues. CDR3 amino acids: CASGFDGMNTEAFF. CDR3 in DNA: TGTGCTAGTGGTTTCGACGGGATGAACACTGAAGCTTTCTTT.

A single count supports this clonotype. The final CDR3 position lacks the conserved phenylalanine or tryptophan, pointing to a likely read error. The DNA is left out, because the CDR3 cannot be placed on it with certainty; the CDR3 is given as TCRdb lists it. V is TRBV9 and J is TRBJ2-3; the DNA was not used to check the table's D call, TRBD2. Germline V gives CDR1 SGDLS, CDR2 YYNGEE. The CDR3 numbers 19 amino acids, ends counted. CDR3 in amino acids: CASSVGASGQETQYFGSGP.

The gene calls are TRBV7-1 and TRBJ2-3; no clear D. The J call may be in error: the DNA end matches TRBJ1-1 better. TRBV7-1 belongs to the ORF category, with a function that is uncertain. The CDR3 length is 11 residues. The chain's CDR3 is CASRSNTEAFF. CDR3 in DNA: TGTGCCAGCAGATCGAACACTGAAGCTTTCTTT.

This clonotype was observed at least ten times. The chain is built from TRBV5-4 and TRBJ1-1, with D perhaps matching TRBD1 (5 bases). Germline V gene lookup returns CDR1 SGHNT and CDR2 YYREEE (reference sequence). V was trimmed by 5 bases and J by 0 bases, leaving 8 bases between them. This CDR3 is 13 amino acids long. The CDR3 is CASRRGMNTEAFF. CDR3 DNA sequence: TGTGCCAGCAGGCGGGGGATGAACACTGAAGCTTTCTTT.

This clonotype was counted ten times or more. Being one base from a much bigger clone, this may be a read error. The V call is TRBV10-1, the J call TRBJ2-1; unclear D gene. The J call may be in error: the DNA end matches TRBJ2-7 better. This CDR3 has 16 residues. Germline V gives CDR1 WNHNN, CDR2 SYGVQD (reference sequence). The CDR3 loop reads CASSESRTATYNEQYF. Here the CDR3 DNA reads TGCGCCAGCAGTGAGTCGAGGACGGCGACCTACAATGAGCAGTACTTC.

This clonotype was seen at least ten times. The CDR3 reads CASSLGTSGAYNEQFF. The CDR3 nucleotides are TGCGCCAGCAGCCTCGGGACTAGCGGCGCCTACAATGAGCAGTTCTTC. The genes are TRBV5-1 and TRBJ2-1, with 11 bases lining up with TRBD2. The germline CDR1 and CDR2 sequences are SGHRS and YFSETQ. Trimming at V came to 4 bases and at J to 2 bases, leaving 5 bases not matched to a gene. The CDR3 runs 16 residues.

On this clonotype: As the CDR3 is not closed by the conserved phenylalanine or tryptophan, this likely results from a read error. It is unclear where the CDR3 begins or ends on the DNA, so no DNA is shown, and the CDR3 is as TCRdb lists it. The chain combines TRBV12-3 or TRBV12-4 with TRBJ2-4. Both ends counted, the CDR3 spans 8 residues. CDR3 loop: CASFSFRS.

CDR3 sequence (DNA): TGTGCCAGCAGCTCTTCTCCGGGACTAGCGGGGGGGGGTAATGAGCAGTTCTTC. It translates to CASSSSPGLAGGGNEQFF. This sequence joins TRBV11-2 and TRBJ2-1; TRBD2 agrees at 16 bases. CDR1 and CDR2 from the germline V gene are SGHAT and FQNNGV. This CDR3 is built from 18 residues. Trimming at V came to 4 bases and at J to 7 bases, leaving 10 bases not matched to a gene. Using reference TRBV11-2 and TRBJ2-1 for the parts outside the CDR3, the full variable domain is EAGVAQSPRYKIIEKRQSVAFWCNPISGHATLYWYQQILGQGPKLLIQFQNNGVVDDSQLPKDRFSAERLKGVDSTLKIQPAKLEDSAVYLCASSSSPGLAGGGNEQFFGPGTRLTVL.

The V gene is TRBV12-3 or TRBV12-4, the J gene TRBJ2-4; D might be TRBD1 (5 bases). The tail of the sequence fits TRBJ2-7 better, so the J call may be wrong. CDR3 length: 15 residues. CDR3 region: CASSFGSGQSYEQYF. CDR3 bases: TGTGCCAGCAGTTTCGGCTCAGGGCAGTCCTACGAGCAGTACTTC.

As for this clonotype: This CDR3 fails to terminate in the conserved phenylalanine or tryptophan, so it likely reflects a read error. Because the CDR3's place on the DNA is in doubt, the DNA is left out and the CDR3 is given as listed by TCRdb. This chain joins TRBV7-2 and TRBJ2-6; no DNA check was done on the table's D call, TRBD1. The CDR3 length equals 16 residues, ends included. Germline CDR1 is SGHTA and CDR2 is FQGNSA. CDR3 amino acids: CASSRDRGLETQFFGP.

This clonotype was observed many times. The chain employs TRBV6-1 and TRBJ2-2, with unresolved D. The V gene's germline CDR1 is MNHNS and CDR2 SASEGT. The V end lost 2 bases, the J end lost 4 bases, and 17 bases lay between the germline ends. The CDR3 sequence is 17 residues long. The CDR3 DNA is TGTGCCAGCAGTGAACGGAGAGGCAGCCGATCCACCGGGGAGCTGTTTTTT. It translates to CASSERRGSRSTGELFF.

The chain carries TRBV7-6 and TRBJ2-2; D unclear. This CDR3 is built from 14 residues. Germline CDR1 reads SGHVS; CDR2 reads FNYEAQ. The V end was cut by 5 bases, the J end by 0 bases, with 7 bases between. The CDR3: CASSRDANTGELFF. Written as DNA, the CDR3 is TGTGCCAGCAGCCGCGACGCGAACACCGGGGAGCTGTTTTTT.

This chain connects TRBV7-9 to TRBJ2-3, with 8 bases lining up with TRBD1. The CDR3 totals 14 residues. The V segment lost 5 bases and the J segment 0 bases; nucleotides outside the gene matches: 1. Germline CDR1 reads SEHNR; CDR2 reads FQNEAQ (reference sequence). The CDR3 is CASSQGASTDTQYF. In nucleotides, the CDR3 is TGTGCCAGCAGCCAGGGGGCTAGCACAGATACGCAGTATTTT.

At least ten counts were recorded for this clonotype. The chain has TRBV7-3 and TRBJ2-1; 11 nucleotides align to TRBD2. This CDR3 spans 15 amino acids. V gave up 5 bases and J gave up 7 bases; unmatched junction bases: 7. The germline V gene has CDR1 SGHTA and CDR2 FQGTGA. CDR3 sequence (DNA): TGTGCCAGCAGCATAGGGACTAGCGGAGTTAATGAGCAGTTCTTC. Its protein product is CASSIGTSGVNEQFF.

This clonotype came up many times. This chain links TRBV11-2 with TRBJ2-3, with 11 bases that match TRBD2. The J segment lost 2 bases and the V segment lost 3 bases, leaving 10 bases of the junction unmatched. Looked up from germline, CDR1 is SGHAT and CDR2 is FQNNGV. The CDR3 is 18 amino acids. The CDR3 nucleotides are TGTGCCAGCAGCTTCACTGTGACTAGCGGGGTAATCACAGATACGCAGTATTTT. As protein: CASSFTVTSGVITDTQYF.

The sample holds many counts of this clonotype. The CDR3 loop reads CSAQNQPQHF. DNA of the CDR3: TGCAGTGCCCAAAATCAGCCCCAGCATTTT. V gene TRBV20-1 combines with J gene TRBJ1-5; D gene unclear. Germline CDR1 is DFQATT and CDR2 is SNEGSKA (reference sequence). Deletions cut 6 bases from V and 4 bases from J, with 4 bases between. The CDR3 has 10 amino acids.

The genes are TRBV10-1 and TRBJ2-1; 11 bases line up with TRBD2. The J call may be incorrect, as the DNA end agrees better with TRBJ2-7. From germline, CDR1 is WNHNN and CDR2 SYGVQD (reference sequence). This CDR3 comprises 15 residues. CDR3 sequence reads: CASSETSGGIYEQYF. The CDR3 nucleotides read TGCGCCAGCAGTGAGACTAGCGGGGGAATTTACGAGCAGTACTTC.